This T cell receptor beta chain was captured in a study of blood T cell repertoires in COVID-19 (dated by TCRdb to 2018 to 2020). Describing the broader study: Collaborator samples came from the United States, Italy and Spain and covered acute and convalescent phases of COVID-19. The prospective study material was composed of cDNA or gDNA derived from T cells, B-cell-depleted T cells, or PBMCs. Deeply sampled blood TCRbeta repertoires from subjects exposed to, actively infected with, or recovered from COVID-19 were included in the dataset. The repertoires were made available in a free public database intended to serve as a resource for research on the immune response to SARS-CoV-2. Samples were obtained from the ongoing ImmuneRACE study (first 160 participants) and from 1,254 subjects provided by 6 global collaborators. Nearly every sample came with metadata listing a de-identified subject ID, COVID-19 status, age in years and sex. Where available, HLA class I and class II types were obtained from metadata supplied by the sample provider rather than from assay-based typing. Study-level results and caveats: Clinical and demographic metadata were provided uncurated, with the amount varying by source and participant.

Comment on this clone: The specificity of this receptor is unknown. No base quality information exists; no much larger clone differs at one position.

TCRbeta CDR3 regions were amplified from genomic DNA by means of the immunoSEQ Assay, a bias-controlled multiplex PCR. Per the original workflow: Nucleated cell counts per sample were estimated from amplification of reference gene primers within the assay. To quantify the absolute abundance of each unique TCRbeta CDR3 rearrangement, sequence reads were collapsed and filtered. For each sample, productive Simpson clonality was calculated as the square root of Simpson's diversity index over productive rearrangements. TCRdb re-hosts the immuneACCESS table, in-frame sequences only. Its copies lack some clones; in the studies checked, an unresolved V gene accounts for under half of them, and the cause for the rest is not known. The V and J calls and the clone size are those of that table, but D and trimming were determined from the DNA. The table for this sample lists 360,000 or so clones; under 85% of them were counted only once. Approximately 5% of the sample comes from the top ten.

The germline V gene gives CDR1 as MNHEY and CDR2 as SVGAGI. CDR3 length: 15 amino acids, cysteine to phenylalanine. The retained sequence is limited to the CDR3, 45 bases, with the frame set at the first base. V and J are trimmed by 6 bases and 1 base, and the gene matches miss 7 bases of the junction. Participants in the prospective study were enrolled through a virtual design, were aged roughly 18 to 100 years, and lived in 24 United States geographic areas. In the prospective study, cohorts were assigned on the basis of participant-reported clinical history obtained from a screening survey and a study questionnaire. Recovered participants in ImmuneRACE Cohort 3 were defined by two consecutive negative NP/OP PCR tests, clearance by a healthcare professional, or resolution of symptoms. In the prospective study, mobile phlebotomists collected whole blood, serum and a nasopharyngeal or oropharyngeal swab from each participant. Participants in the prospective study had the option to provide additional blood draws and questionnaires over an approximately 2-month period. Before DNA extraction, blood samples from the prospective study were shipped at room temperature or frozen.

This TCR derives from a woman aged 45-65 years who had recovered from COVID-19. The sequenced material came from PBMCs or T cells enriched from blood (not recorded which). Recombination linked TRBV6-5 to TRBJ2-3; TRBD2 aligns with 7 central bases. The CDR3 corresponds to CASRRTSVGTDTQYF. The bases are TGTGCCAGCAGGAGAACTAGCGTGGGCACAGATACGCAGTATTTT.